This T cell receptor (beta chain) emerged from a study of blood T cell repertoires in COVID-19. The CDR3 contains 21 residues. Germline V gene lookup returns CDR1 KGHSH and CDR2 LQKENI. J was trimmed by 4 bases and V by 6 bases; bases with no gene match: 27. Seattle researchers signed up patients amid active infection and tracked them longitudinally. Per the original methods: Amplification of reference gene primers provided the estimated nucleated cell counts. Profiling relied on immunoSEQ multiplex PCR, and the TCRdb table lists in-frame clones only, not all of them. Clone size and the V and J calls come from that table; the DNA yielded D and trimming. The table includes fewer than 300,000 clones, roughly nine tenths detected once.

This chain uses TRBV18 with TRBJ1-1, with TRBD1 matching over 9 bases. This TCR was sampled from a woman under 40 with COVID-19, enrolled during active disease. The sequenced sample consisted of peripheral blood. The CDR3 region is CASSPIGVLGQGKKTGTEAFF. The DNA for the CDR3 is TGTGCCAGCTCCCCGATCGGGGTACTCGGACAGGGGAAAAAAACGGGCACTGAAGCTTTCTTT.